The 13 T cell receptor beta chains below were found in one sample sequenced in a study of sequential checkpoint blockade in melanoma. The repertoire was sequenced with immunoSEQ multiplex PCR; TCRdb's copy has only in-frame clones and lacks some. Of 13,000 or so clones in the sample, around 65% were seen once. Stated treatment: randomized to nivolumab then ipilimumab (arm A) or the reverse (arm B). Specimen: CD8+ T cells sorted from blood (inferred from file names), collected from a patient given nivolumab and ipilimumab in sequence. The source of these receptors is a human donor with melanoma.

This clone was detected once. V and J are TRBV7-2 and TRBJ2-7, with 10 bases aligning to TRBD1. Germline V gene lookup returns CDR1 SGHTA and CDR2 FQGNSA. Trimming took 4 bases from V and 3 from J; bases not matched to a gene: 3. CDR3 length equals 14 residues. The CDR3 nucleotides read TGTGCCAGCAGCTCTCGGGACAGGGGCTACGAGCAGTACTTC. It translates to CASSSRDRGYEQYF.

The genes are TRBV27 and TRBJ1-5; 8 nucleotides agree with TRBD1. Germline V gene lookup returns CDR1 MNHEY and CDR2 SMNVEV (reference sequence). This CDR3 is 15 amino acids long. J was trimmed by 2 bases and V by 6 bases; bases with no gene match: 6. The CDR3 DNA sequence: TGTGCCAGCAGCTCCTACAGGGGGGGCAATCAGCCCCAGCATTTT. Translation gives CASSSYRGGNQPQHF.

This sequence joins TRBV15 and TRBJ2-7; TRBD2 aligns across 7 bases. V shed 0 bases and J 4 bases; nucleotides not matched to a gene: 0. CDR1 and CDR2 (germline): LNHNV, YYDKDF (reference sequence). This CDR3 has 13 residues. CDR3 nucleotides: TGTGCCACCAGCAGAGATAGCGGGTACGAGCAGTACTTC. Translation: CATSRDSGYEQYF.

The chain is built from TRBV27 and TRBJ1-5; a weak D match, TRBD1 (6 bases). Looked up from germline, CDR1 is MNHEY and CDR2 is SMNVEV (reference sequence). The CDR3 length is 15 residues. Trimming removed 5 bases at V and 2 bases at J, with 13 bases between. The CDR3 DNA follows: TGTGCCAGCAGTCTGGCAGGGGCTGGCAATCAGCCCCAGCATTTT. Translated: CASSLAGAGNQPQHF.

J is TRBJ2-1 and V is TRBV6-5; D perhaps matches TRBD2 (6 bases). Between the trimmed V and J ends, which lost 0 bases and 6 bases, there was a span of 9 bases. CDR1 is MNHEY, CDR2 SVGAGI, per germline. The CDR3 loop spans 14 amino acids. The CDR3 nucleotides are TGTGCCAGCAGTTACTCAAGCGGGTCCAATGAGCAGTTCTTC. Its translation is CASSYSSGSNEQFF.

This clone is termed medium-sized (0.01 to 0.1%). This chain connects TRBV19 to TRBJ2-3, with a tentative D call TRBD1 (5 bases). The V end was cut by 5 bases, the J end by 3 bases, with 18 bases between. The CDR3 sequence is 16 residues long. The germline V gene encodes CDR1 LNHDA and CDR2 SQIVND (reference sequence). CDR3 amino acids: CASSQHPGFGTDTQYF. The DNA of the CDR3 is TGTGCCAGTAGTCAACACCCAGGGTTTGGTACAGATACGCAGTATTTT.

J is TRBJ1-3 and V is TRBV29-1; 11 positions match TRBD1. The germline V gene has CDR1 SQVTM and CDR2 ANQGSEA. Germline trimming cut 1 base from V and 3 bases from J; bases unmatched to any gene: 11. The CDR3 runs to 18 residues. This CDR3 reads CSVEGMDRGPLGGNTIYF. CDR3 DNA: TGCAGCGTTGAAGGAATGGACAGGGGGCCCTTAGGTGGAAACACCATATATTTT.

The chain is built from TRBV27 and TRBJ2-1; 8 nucleotides align to TRBD2. The CDR3 sequence is 16 residues long. The V segment lost 2 bases and the J segment 8 bases; nucleotides outside the gene matches: 11. In germline, CDR1 is MNHEY, CDR2 SMNVEV (reference sequence). CDR3 protein: CASSLISAGGADEQFF. The DNA of the CDR3 is TGTGCCAGCAGTTTAATTTCGGCCGGGGGGGCCGATGAGCAGTTCTTC.

This clone occurred once. V is TRBV7-9 and J is TRBJ2-3; a weak D match, TRBD2 (6 bases). Deletions cut 8 bases from V and 1 base from J, with 13 bases between. CDR1 and CDR2 (germline): SEHNR, FQNEAQ (reference sequence). This CDR3 has 14 residues. CDR3 sequence: CASGGTAGTDTQYF. In nucleotides, the CDR3 is TGTGCCAGCGGTGGGACTGCGGGCACAGATACGCAGTATTTT. The variable domain in full, completed from reference TRBV7-9 and TRBJ2-3, reads DTGVSQNPRHKITKRGQNVTFRCDPISEHNRLYWYRQTLGQGPEFLTYFQNEAQLEKSRLLSDRFSAERPKGSFSTLEIQRTEQGDSAMYLCASGGTAGTDTQYFGPGTRLTVL.

This clone was counted a single time. This chain uses TRBV21-1 with TRBJ2-7; the table names TRBD1, a call not compared with the DNA. TRBV21-1 is designated a pseudogene. The CDR3 is 11 residues long. The CDR3 nucleotides are TGTGGTAGGGGACACTACTACGAGCAGTACTTC. The encoded protein is CGRGHYYEQYF.

The chain uses TRBV28 and TRBJ1-5, with 8 positions matching TRBD1. The V gene's germline CDR1 is MDHEN and CDR2 SYDVKM. V trimming: 6 bases; J trimming: 3 bases; junction bases outside the gene matches: 7. The CDR3 has 15 residues. The CDR3 is CASSHLQGVNQPQHF. The CDR3 DNA follows: TGTGCCAGCAGCCACCTACAGGGGGTCAATCAGCCCCAGCATTTT.

J is TRBJ1-5 and V is TRBV13; 7 positions agree with TRBD1. The CDR3 loop spans 15 amino acids. Germline V gene lookup returns CDR1 PRHDT and CDR2 FYEKMQ (reference sequence). V was clipped by 0 bases and J by 7 bases; unmatched bases: 6. The CDR3 reads CASSLGTGVGQPQHF. The CDR3 DNA follows: TGTGCCAGCAGCTTAGGAACAGGGGTGGGGCAGCCCCAGCATTTT.

The V call is TRBV2, the J call TRBJ2-6, with D perhaps TRBD1 (6 bases). V dropped 3 bases and J dropped 0 bases, with 12 bases sitting between them. CDR1 and CDR2 (germline): SNHLY, FYNNEI. This CDR3 has 17 amino acids. Here the CDR3 DNA reads TGTGCCAGCAGTGACAGGACAGTACTCTCTGGGGCCAACGTCCTGACTTTC. It encodes CASSDRTVLSGANVLTF.